These 9 T cell receptor beta chains share one sample of origin, sequenced in a study of early T cells in non-severe SARS-CoV-2 infection. Via MiXCR, TCRdb re-called the 5' RACE reads, giving one row per CDR3 protein. The repertoire includes tens of thousands of distinct CDR3 sequences, 8% to 13% of them detected once, and around 4.1% sits in the top ten. The sample taken for sequencing was whole blood. Receptors were obtained from an adult who was a healthcare worker with PCR-confirmed SARS-CoV-2 infection or an uninfected control (not recorded which).

This clonotype appeared a few times. The chain recombines TRBV29-1 with TRBJ2-5; D is unclear. Trimming shortened V by 2 bases and J by 2 bases, and 6 bases separated the two germline ends. The germline V gene encodes CDR1 SQVTM and CDR2 ANQGSEA. The CDR3 totals 12 residues. The CDR3 DNA reads as TGCAGCGTTGAAACGCAACAAGAGACCCAGTACTTC. Amino acids: CSVETQQETQYF.

In this sample, this clonotype turned up many times. The V call is TRBV6-5, the J call TRBJ2-6; TRBD2 is a possible D gene (5 bases). CDR1 and CDR2 from the germline V gene are MNHEY and SVGAGI. Deletions cut 10 bases from V and 4 bases from J, with 14 bases between. CDR3 length equals 14 residues. The CDR3 DNA sequence: TGTGCCACCCGAGCGGTTGAGGGGGCCAACGTCCTGACTTTC. Encoded protein: CATRAVEGANVLTF.

This clonotype was seen ten or more times. The chain employs TRBV18 and TRBJ2-2; 7 nucleotides align to TRBD2. Trimming cost V 0 bases and J 5 bases; bases outside gene matches: 9. The CDR3 is made up of 17 amino acids. CDR1 and CDR2 from the germline V gene are KGHSH and LQKENI. Here the CDR3 reads CASSPPVGAGRTGELFF. Written as DNA, the CDR3 is TGTGCCAGCTCACCACCGGTGGGAGCGGGAAGAACCGGGGAGCTGTTTTTT. Combining the CDR3 with reference TRBV18 and TRBJ2-2 gives the whole variable domain NAGVMQNPRHLVRRRGQEARLRCSPMKGHSHVYWYRQLPEEGLKFMVYLQKENIIDESGMPKERFSAEFPKEGPSILRIQQVVRGDSAAYFCASSPPVGAGRTGELFFGEGSRLTVL.

This clonotype was detected only a few times. The chain combines TRBV10-3 with TRBJ2-1; 7 bases align to TRBD2. V shed 5 bases, J shed 8 bases, and the junction held 12 bases outside the gene matches. Germline V gives CDR1 ENHRY, CDR2 SYGVKD. This CDR3 contains 15 residues. The DNA for the CDR3 is TGTGCCATCAGTTCGTTGACCACGGGAGGCGATGAGCAGTTCTTC. Translation: CAISSLTTGGDEQFF.

This clonotype was seen at least ten times. The genes are TRBV12-3 or TRBV12-4 and TRBJ2-2; D unresolved. Trimming took 8 bases from V and 5 from J, leaving 3 bases between them. The CDR3 extends over 10 amino acids. CDR3: CASATGELFF. The CDR3 region has the DNA TGTGCCAGCGCAACCGGGGAGCTGTTTTTT.

The chain uses TRBV2 and TRBJ1-2; D perhaps matches TRBD1 (5 bases). Germline V gives CDR1 SNHLY, CDR2 FYNNEI. CDR3 size: 13 residues. V lost 7 bases, J lost 5 bases, and 14 bases lay in between. Here the CDR3 reads CASNTDKGYGYTF. Written as DNA, the CDR3 is TGTGCCAGCAATACGGACAAGGGGTATGGCTACACCTTC.

This clonotype was seen a few times. This chain joins TRBV10-3 and TRBJ1-5; the D is unclear. The CDR3 totals 14 residues. The ends were cut back, 6 bases at V and 0 bases at J, with 9 bases in the middle. CDR1 and CDR2 from the germline V gene are ENHRY and SYGVKD. The CDR3 DNA follows: TGTGCCATCAGGCCGGGATCTAGCAATCAGCCCCAGCATTTT. The encoded protein is CAIRPGSSNQPQHF.

This chain joins TRBV7-9 and TRBJ2-2, with a weak D call TRBD1 (6 bases). Trimming shortened V by 7 bases and J by 2 bases, and 11 bases separated the two germline ends. Germline lookup yields CDR1 SEHNR and CDR2 FQNEAQ (reference sequence). This CDR3 has 14 amino acids. The chain's CDR3 is CASNPGQNTGELFF. The CDR3 region has the DNA TGTGCCAGCAATCCGGGACAAAACACCGGGGAGCTGTTTTTT.

This clonotype showed up just a few times. This sequence joins TRBV11-2 and TRBJ1-4, with D unresolved. Trimming pared 1 base from V and 0 bases from J, leaving 9 bases between. The CDR3 spans 16 residues. Germline loops: CDR1 SGHAT, CDR2 FQNNGV. CDR3 nucleotides: TGTGCCAGCAGCTTAGCCGTCATGACAACTAATGAAAAACTGTTTTTT. The encoded protein is CASSLAVMTTNEKLFF. The full variable domain, rest sourced from reference TRBV11-2 and TRBJ1-4, is EAGVAQSPRYKIIEKRQSVAFWCNPISGHATLYWYQQILGQGPKLLIQFQNNGVVDDSQLPKDRFSAERLKGVDSTLKIQPAKLEDSAVYLCASSLAVMTTNEKLFFGSGTQLSVL.